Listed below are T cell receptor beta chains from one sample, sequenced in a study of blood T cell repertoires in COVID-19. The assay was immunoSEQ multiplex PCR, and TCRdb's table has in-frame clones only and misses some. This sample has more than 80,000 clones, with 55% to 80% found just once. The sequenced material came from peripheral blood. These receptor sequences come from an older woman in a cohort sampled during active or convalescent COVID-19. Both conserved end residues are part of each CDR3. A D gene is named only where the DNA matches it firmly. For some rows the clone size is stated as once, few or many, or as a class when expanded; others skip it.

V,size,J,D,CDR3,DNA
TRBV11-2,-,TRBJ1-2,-,CASSPAVEFYGYTF,TGTGCCAGCAGCCCGGCGGTAGAGTTCTATGGCTACACCTTC
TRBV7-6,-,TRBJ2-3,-,CASSPSAAPTDTQYF,TGTGCCAGCAGCCCTAGTGCGGCTCCGACAGATACGCAGTATTTT
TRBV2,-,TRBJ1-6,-,CASSEVRGNSPLHF,TGTGCCAGCAGTGAAGTGAGAGGGAATTCACCCCTCCACTTT
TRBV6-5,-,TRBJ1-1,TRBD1,CASILTGTGWAEAFF,TGTGCCAGCATCTTGACCGGGACAGGGTGGGCTGAAGCTTTCTTT
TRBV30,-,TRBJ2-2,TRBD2,CACRKAGVVGELFF,TGTGCCTGCCGGAAAGCGGGGGTGGTCGGGGAGCTGTTTTTT
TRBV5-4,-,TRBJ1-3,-,CASSLVGLEGNTIYF,TGTGCCAGCAGCTTGGTTGGGCTCGAGGGAAACACCATATATTTT
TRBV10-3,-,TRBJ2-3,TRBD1,CAIRSSGQGADTQYF,TGTGCCATCAGGAGTTCGGGACAGGGCGCAGATACGCAGTATTTT
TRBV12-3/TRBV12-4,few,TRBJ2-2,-,CASSRTGELFF,TGTGCCAGCAGCCGCACCGGGGAGCTGTTTTTT
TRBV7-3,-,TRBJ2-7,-,CASSVQNGGEQYF,TGTGCCAGCAGCGTACAAAACGGGGGCGAGCAGTACTTC
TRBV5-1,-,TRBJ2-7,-,CASSLGGPNYRVFSYEQYF,TGCGCCAGCAGCTTGGGAGGACCCAACTACAGGGTTTTCTCCTACGAGCAGTACTTC
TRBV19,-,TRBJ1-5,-,CASSIGGNQPQHF,TGTGCCAGTAGTATCGGCGGAAATCAGCCCCAGCATTTT
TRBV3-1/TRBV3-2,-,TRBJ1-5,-,CASSQEGYVGGLNQPQHF,TGTGCCAGCAGCCAAGAGGGGTATGTTGGGGGCCTCAATCAGCCCCAGCATTTT
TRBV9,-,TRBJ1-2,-,CASSVPRWGMGHMGYTF,TGTGCCAGCAGCGTACCCAGATGGGGAATGGGACATATGGGCTACACCTTC
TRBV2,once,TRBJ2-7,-,CASSVQPYEQYF,TGTGCCAGCAGTGTACAGCCTTACGAGCAGTACTTC
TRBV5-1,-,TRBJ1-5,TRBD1,CASSLGGQSLNQPQHF,TGCGCCAGCAGCTTGGGGGGACAGTCCCTCAATCAGCCCCAGCATTTT
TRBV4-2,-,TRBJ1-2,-,CASSQGTAYGYTF,TGTGCCAGCAGCCAAGGGACAGCTTATGGCTACACCTTC
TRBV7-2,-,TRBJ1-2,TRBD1,CASSLGTGGLFGYTF,TGTGCCAGCAGCTTAGGGACAGGGGGTTTATTTGGCTACACCTTC
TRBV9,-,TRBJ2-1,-,CASSVEYGSYNEQFF,TGTGCCAGCAGCGTAGAGTACGGTTCCTACAATGAGCAGTTCTTC
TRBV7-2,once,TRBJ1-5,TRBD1,CASTLDRGNQPQHF,TGTGCCAGCACCTTGGACAGGGGCAATCAGCCCCAGCATTTT
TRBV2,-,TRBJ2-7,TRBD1,CASSGPPGQPLYEQYF,TGTGCCAGCAGTGGGCCACCGGGACAGCCCCTCTACGAGCAGTACTTC
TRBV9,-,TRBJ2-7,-,CASSVTPGGGGEQYF,TGTGCCAGCAGCGTAACCCCGGGTGGGGGAGGCGAGCAGTACTTC
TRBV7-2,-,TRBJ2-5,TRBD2,CASSLAGTSGQETQYF,TGTGCCAGCAGCTTAGCCGGGACTAGCGGCCAAGAGACCCAGTACTTC
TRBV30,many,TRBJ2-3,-,CALGRGDTQYF,TGTGCCCTAGGAAGAGGGGATACGCAGTATTTT
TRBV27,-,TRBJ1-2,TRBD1,CASSRTQGGRVGYTF,TGTGCCAGCAGTAGAACCCAGGGGGGAAGAGTAGGCTACACCTTC
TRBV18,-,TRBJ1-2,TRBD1,CASSPSTGVGNYGYTF,TGTGCCAGCTCACCATCGACAGGGGTGGGTAACTATGGCTACACCTTC
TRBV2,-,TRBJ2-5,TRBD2,CASRRTSGGEETQYF,TGTGCCAGCAGACGGACTAGCGGGGGAGAAGAGACCCAGTACTTC
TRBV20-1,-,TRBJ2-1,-,CSASNIHEQFF,TGCAGTGCTTCCAACATCCATGAGCAGTTCTTC
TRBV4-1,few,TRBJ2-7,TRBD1,CASSPQGAYEQYF,TGCGCCAGCAGCCCCCAGGGGGCCTACGAGCAGTACTTC
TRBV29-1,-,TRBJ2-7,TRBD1,CSVLTGSYEQYF,TGCAGCGTCCTGACAGGGAGCTACGAGCAGTACTTC
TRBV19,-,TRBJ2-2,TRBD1,CASSIASRGPEGTGELFF,TGTGCCAGTAGTATAGCCTCCAGGGGGCCTGAGGGCACCGGGGAGCTGTTTTTT
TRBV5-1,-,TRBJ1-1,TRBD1,CASSLSPGTGVTDTEAFF,TGCGCCAGCAGCCTCTCCCCCGGGACAGGGGTTACGGACACTGAAGCTTTCTTT
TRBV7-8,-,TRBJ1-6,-,CASSLGAGVDSPLHF,TGTGCCAGCAGCTTAGGGGCAGGGGTGGATTCACCCCTCCACTTT
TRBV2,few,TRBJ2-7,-,CASSGQGYYEQYF,TGTGCCAGCAGTGGCCAGGGTTATTACGAGCAGTACTTC
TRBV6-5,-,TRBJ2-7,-,CASSYSRMSYEQYF,TGTGCCAGCAGTTACTCTAGAATGAGCTACGAGCAGTACTTC
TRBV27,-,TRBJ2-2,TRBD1,CARWAGGEGGELFF,TGTGCCAGATGGGCAGGGGGTGAGGGTGGGGAGCTGTTTTTT
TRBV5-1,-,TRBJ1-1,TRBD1,CASSQEGANTEAFF,TGCGCCAGCAGCCAAGAGGGGGCCAACACTGAAGCTTTCTTT
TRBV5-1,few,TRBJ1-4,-,CASSSRGYNEKLFF,TGCGCCAGCAGCTCCCGGGGGTATAATGAAAAACTGTTTTTT
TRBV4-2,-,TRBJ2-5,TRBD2,CASSQVSQRGSGETQYF,TGTGCCAGCAGCCAAGTCTCCCAGCGGGGCTCCGGGGAGACCCAGTACTTC
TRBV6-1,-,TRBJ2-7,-,CASSEEAGGKGFTYEQYF,TGTGCCAGCAGTGAAGAGGCCGGGGGTAAGGGTTTCACCTACGAGCAGTACTTC
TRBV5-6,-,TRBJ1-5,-,CASSLRRGYQPQHF,TGTGCCAGCAGCTTGAGACGGGGTTATCAGCCCCAGCATTTT
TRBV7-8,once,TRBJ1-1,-,CASSLVGGGNTEAFF,TGTGCCAGCAGCTTAGTGGGGGGTGGGAACACTGAAGCTTTCTTT
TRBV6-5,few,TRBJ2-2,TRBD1,CASSTWTGTGELFF,TGTGCCAGCAGCACCTGGACAGGCACCGGGGAGCTGTTTTTT
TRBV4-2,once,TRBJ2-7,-,CASSPPGAFYEQYF,TGTGCCAGCAGCCCCCCGGGAGCCTTCTACGAGCAGTACTTC
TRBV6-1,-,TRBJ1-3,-,CASSGNGGPSGNTIYF,TGTGCCAGCAGTGGGAACGGGGGTCCGTCTGGAAACACCATATATTTT
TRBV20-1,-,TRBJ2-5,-,CSASRQDLQETQYF,TGCAGTGCTAGTCGACAGGACCTCCAAGAGACCCAGTACTTC
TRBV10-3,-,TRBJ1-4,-,CAISPRQSTNEKLFF,TGTGCCATCAGCCCTAGACAGTCAACTAATGAAAAACTGTTTTTT
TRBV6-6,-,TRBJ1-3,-,CASSYSGDSGNTIYF,TGTGCCAGCAGTTACTCAGGGGACTCTGGAAACACCATATATTTT
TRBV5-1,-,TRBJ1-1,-,CASVSNTEAFF,TGCGCCAGCGTCTCGAACACTGAAGCTTTCTTT
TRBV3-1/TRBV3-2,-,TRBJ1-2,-,CASSQGGGSGYTF,TGTGCCAGCAGCCAAGGAGGTGGATCTGGCTACACCTTC
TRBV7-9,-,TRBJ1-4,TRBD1,CASSRDRGNEKLFF,TGTGCCAGCAGCCGGGACAGGGGGAATGAAAAACTGTTTTTT
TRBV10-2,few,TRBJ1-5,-,CASSAQINQPQHF,TGCGCCAGCAGTGCTCAGATTAATCAGCCCCAGCATTTT
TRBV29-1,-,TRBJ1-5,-,CSASWGGRNQPQHF,TGCAGCGCAAGCTGGGGGGGTCGTAATCAGCCCCAGCATTTT
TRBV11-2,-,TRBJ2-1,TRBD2,CASSLVAGGASNEQFF,TGTGCCAGCAGCTTAGTGGCCGGGGGGGCAAGCAATGAGCAGTTCTTC
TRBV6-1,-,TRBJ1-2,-,CASSEYFGYGYTF,TGTGCCAGCAGTGAATACTTTGGCTATGGCTACACCTTC
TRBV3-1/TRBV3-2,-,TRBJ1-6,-,CASSQINTIRGSPLHF,TGTGCCAGCAGCCAAATAAATACAATTAGAGGTTCACCCCTCCACTTT
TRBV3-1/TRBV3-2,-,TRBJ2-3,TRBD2,CASSPSTSGGAADTQYF,TGTGCCAGCAGCCCCTCCACTAGCGGGGGGGCGGCAGATACGCAGTATTTT
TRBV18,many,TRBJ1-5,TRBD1,CASSPGTGYNQPQHF,TGTGCCAGCTCACCCGGGACAGGGTACAATCAGCCCCAGCATTTT
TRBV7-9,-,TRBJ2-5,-,CASSTRDFKETQYF,TGTGCCAGCAGCACCCGGGACTTCAAGGAGACCCAGTACTTC
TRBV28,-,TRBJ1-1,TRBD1,CASTSTGTGLKNTEAFF,TGTGCCAGCACCTCAACCGGGACAGGGCTCAAGAACACTGAAGCTTTCTTT
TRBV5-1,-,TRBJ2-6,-,CASSPGGYGANVLTF,TGCGCCAGCAGCCCGGGTGGGTACGGGGCCAACGTCCTGACTTTC